This T cell receptor beta chain appears in the sequencing data of a study of cytomegalovirus exposure and HLA in healthy donors. Germline CDR1 and CDR2: SEHNR and FQNEAQ (reference sequence). Trimming stripped 2 bases from V and 2 bases from J, with 9 bases between. The CDR3 has 14 amino acids. The PCR employed 60 Vbeta primers together with 13 Jbeta primers. Clones were sequenced by immunoSEQ multiplex PCR, and TCRdb holds only the in-frame ones, with some missing. This sample carries 150,000 to 200,000 clones, about 77% of them seen once, and the ten largest clones take about 7.4%. The sequencing input was PBMCs. The chain recombines TRBV7-9 with TRBJ2-5, with D unclear. The receptor was derived from a male donor in good health and CMV-seropositive. The CDR3 coding sequence is TGTGCCAGCAGCTTATCGTCGTTGCAAGAGACCCAGTACTTC. It encodes CASSLSSLQETQYF.